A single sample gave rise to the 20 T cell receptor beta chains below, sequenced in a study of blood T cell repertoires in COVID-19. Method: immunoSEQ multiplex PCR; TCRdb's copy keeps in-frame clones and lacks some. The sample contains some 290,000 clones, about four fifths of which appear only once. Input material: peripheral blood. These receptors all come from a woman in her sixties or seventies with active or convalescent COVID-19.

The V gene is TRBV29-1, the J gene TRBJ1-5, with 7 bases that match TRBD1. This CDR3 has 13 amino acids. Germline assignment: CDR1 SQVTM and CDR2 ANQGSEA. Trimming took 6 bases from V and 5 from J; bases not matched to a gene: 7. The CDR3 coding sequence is TGCAGCGTGAAGGGGACAGACGATCAGCCCCAGCATTTT. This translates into CSVKGTDDQPQHF.

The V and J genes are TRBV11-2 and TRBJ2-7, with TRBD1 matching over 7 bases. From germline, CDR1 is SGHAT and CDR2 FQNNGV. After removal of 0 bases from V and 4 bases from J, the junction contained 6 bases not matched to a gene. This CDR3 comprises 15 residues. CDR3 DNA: TGTGCCAGCAGCTTAGATTCGCGACAGGGTTACGAGCAGTACTTC. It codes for CASSLDSRQGYEQYF.

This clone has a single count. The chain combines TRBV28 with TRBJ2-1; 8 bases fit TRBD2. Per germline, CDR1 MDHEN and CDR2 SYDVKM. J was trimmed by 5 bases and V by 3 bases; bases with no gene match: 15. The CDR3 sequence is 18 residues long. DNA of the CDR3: TGTGCCAGCAGTTTTCAAGGGGGTTGGACTAGCTGGGACAATGAGCAGTTCTTC. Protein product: CASSFQGGWTSWDNEQFF.

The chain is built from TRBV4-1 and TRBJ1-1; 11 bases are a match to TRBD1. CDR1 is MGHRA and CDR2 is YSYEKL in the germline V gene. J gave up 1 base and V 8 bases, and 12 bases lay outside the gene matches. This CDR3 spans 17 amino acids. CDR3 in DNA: TGCGCCAGCCGGGACAGGGGGATAGGAAGTAAGAACACTGAAGCTTTCTTT. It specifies CASRDRGIGSKNTEAFF.

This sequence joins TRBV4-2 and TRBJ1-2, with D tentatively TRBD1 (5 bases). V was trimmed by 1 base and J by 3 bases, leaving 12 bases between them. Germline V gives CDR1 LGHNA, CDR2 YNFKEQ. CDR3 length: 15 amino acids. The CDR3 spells CASSQGQGNDYGYTF. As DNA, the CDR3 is TGTGCCAGCAGCCAAGGCCAGGGTAACGACTATGGCTACACCTTC.

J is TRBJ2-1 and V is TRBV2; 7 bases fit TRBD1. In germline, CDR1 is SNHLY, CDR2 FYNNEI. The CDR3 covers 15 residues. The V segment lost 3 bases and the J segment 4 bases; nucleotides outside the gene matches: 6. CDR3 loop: CASSDQGGYYNEQFF. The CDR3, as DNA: TGTGCCAGCAGTGACCAAGGGGGCTATTACAATGAGCAGTTCTTC.

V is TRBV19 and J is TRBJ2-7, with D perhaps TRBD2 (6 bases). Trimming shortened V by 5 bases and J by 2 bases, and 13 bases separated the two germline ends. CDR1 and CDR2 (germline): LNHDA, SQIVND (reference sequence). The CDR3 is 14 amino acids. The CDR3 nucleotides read TGTGCCAGTAGTGCGGGGCTGAGGACCTACGAGCAGTACTTC. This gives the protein CASSAGLRTYEQYF.

The CDR3 DNA is TGCGCCAGCAGTAAGCGGGTCGGAACGGATGAAGCTTTCTTT. This codes for CASSKRVGTDEAFF. The V gene is TRBV23-1, the J gene TRBJ1-1, with D uncertain. TRBV23-1 counts as an open reading frame of uncertain function. CDR3 length: 14 amino acids. V dropped 5 bases and J dropped 7 bases, with 17 bases sitting between them.

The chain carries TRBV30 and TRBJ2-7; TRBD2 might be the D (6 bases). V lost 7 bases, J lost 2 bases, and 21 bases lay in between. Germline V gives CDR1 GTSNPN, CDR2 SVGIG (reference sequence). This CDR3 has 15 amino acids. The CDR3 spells CASSIGAGTPYEQYF. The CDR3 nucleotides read TGTGCCTCGTCGATAGGGGCGGGGACGCCCTACGAGCAGTACTTC.

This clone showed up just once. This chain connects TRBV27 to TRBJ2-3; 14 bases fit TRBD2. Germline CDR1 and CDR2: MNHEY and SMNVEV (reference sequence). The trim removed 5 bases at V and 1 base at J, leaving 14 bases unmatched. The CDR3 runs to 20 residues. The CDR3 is CASSPLDPGLAGAGTDTQYF. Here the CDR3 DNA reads TGTGCCAGCAGTCCGTTAGACCCGGGACTAGCGGGGGCAGGCACAGATACGCAGTATTTT.

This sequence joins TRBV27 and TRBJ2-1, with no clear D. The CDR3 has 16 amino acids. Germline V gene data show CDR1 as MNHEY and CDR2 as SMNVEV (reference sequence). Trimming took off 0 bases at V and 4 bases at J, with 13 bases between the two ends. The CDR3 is CASSLSQTLKYNEQFF. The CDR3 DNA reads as TGTGCCAGCAGTTTATCCCAAACTCTAAAGTACAATGAGCAGTTCTTC.

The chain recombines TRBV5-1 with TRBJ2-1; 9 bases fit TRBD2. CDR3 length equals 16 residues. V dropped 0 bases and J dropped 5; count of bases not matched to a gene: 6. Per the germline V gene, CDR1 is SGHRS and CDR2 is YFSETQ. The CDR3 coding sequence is TGCGCCAGCAGCTTGGAAGCGGGGGGAATGCACAATGAGCAGTTCTTC. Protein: CASSLEAGGMHNEQFF.

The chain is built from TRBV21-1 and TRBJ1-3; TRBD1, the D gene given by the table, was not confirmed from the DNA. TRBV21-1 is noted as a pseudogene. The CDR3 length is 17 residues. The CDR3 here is CASSKGWTGYFENTIYF. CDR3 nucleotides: TGTGCCAGCAGCAAAGGATGGACAGGGTATTTTGAAAACACCATATATTTT.

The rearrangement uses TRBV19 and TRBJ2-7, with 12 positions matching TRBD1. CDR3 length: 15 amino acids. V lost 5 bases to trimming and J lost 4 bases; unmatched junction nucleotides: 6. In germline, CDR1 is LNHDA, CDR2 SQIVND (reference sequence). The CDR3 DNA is TGTGCCAGTAGTGTAGGGACAGGGGGCTTTTACGAGCAGTACTTC. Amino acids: CASSVGTGGFYEQYF.

Here the CDR3 reads CASRSDRAETNTGELFF. The CDR3 DNA follows: TGTGCCAGCAGATCGGACAGGGCGGAGACGAACACCGGGGAGCTGTTTTTT. V and J are TRBV28 and TRBJ2-2, with 8 positions matching TRBD1. Trimming removed 6 bases from V and 0 bases from J; junction bases left unmatched: 9. The germline V gene encodes CDR1 MDHEN and CDR2 SYDVKM. The CDR3 sequence is 17 residues long.

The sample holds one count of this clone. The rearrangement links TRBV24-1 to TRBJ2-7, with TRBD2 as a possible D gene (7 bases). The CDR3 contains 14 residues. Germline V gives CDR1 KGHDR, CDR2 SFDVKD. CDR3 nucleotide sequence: TGTCCCCCCGAGGGGGGGTCGAGCTCCTACGAGCAGTACTTC. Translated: CPPEGGSSSYEQYF.

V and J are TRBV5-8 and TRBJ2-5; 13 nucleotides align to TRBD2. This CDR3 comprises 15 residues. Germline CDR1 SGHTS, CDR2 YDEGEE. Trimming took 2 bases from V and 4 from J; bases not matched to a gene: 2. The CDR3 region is CASSFGLAGVETQYF. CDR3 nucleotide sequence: TGTGCCAGCAGCTTCGGACTAGCGGGGGTAGAGACCCAGTACTTC.

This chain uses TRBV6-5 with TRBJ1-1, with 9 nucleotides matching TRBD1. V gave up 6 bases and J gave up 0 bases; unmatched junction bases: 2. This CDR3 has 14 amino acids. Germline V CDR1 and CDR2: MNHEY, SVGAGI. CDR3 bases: TGTGCCAGCAGCTACAGGGGGCTGAACACTGAAGCTTTCTTT. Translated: CASSYRGLNTEAFF.

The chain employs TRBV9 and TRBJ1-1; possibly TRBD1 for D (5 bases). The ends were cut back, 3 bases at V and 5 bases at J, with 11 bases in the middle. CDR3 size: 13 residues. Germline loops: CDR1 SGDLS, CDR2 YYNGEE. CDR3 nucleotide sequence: TGTGCCAGCAGCGGTGGGGCACGGACTGAAGCTTTCTTT. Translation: CASSGGARTEAFF.

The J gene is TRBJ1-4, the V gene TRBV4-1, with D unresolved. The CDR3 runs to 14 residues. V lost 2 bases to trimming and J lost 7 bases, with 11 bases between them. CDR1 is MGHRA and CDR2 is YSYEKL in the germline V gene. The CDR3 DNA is TGCGCCAGCAGCCAACGGCGGTTGGGTGAAAAACTGTTTTTT. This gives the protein CASSQRRLGEKLFF.